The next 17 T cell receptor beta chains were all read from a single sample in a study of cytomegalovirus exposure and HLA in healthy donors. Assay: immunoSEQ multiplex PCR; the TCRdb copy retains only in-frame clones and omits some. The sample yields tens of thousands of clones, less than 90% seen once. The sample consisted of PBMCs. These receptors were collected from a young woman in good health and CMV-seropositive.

CDR3 residues: CASSSQVYEQYF. The CDR3 DNA is TGCGCCAGCAGCTCCCAGGTCTACGAGCAGTACTTC. The chain uses TRBV5-1 and TRBJ2-7; the D is unclear. Trimming cost V 3 bases and J 3 bases, with 7 bases left between them. CDR1 and CDR2 from the germline V gene are SGHRS and YFSETQ. CDR3 length: 12 amino acids.

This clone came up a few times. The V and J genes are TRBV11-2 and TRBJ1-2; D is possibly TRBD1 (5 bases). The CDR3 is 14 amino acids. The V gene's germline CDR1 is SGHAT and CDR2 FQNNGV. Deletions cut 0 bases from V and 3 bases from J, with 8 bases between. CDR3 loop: CASSLEGGYYGYTF. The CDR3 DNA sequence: TGTGCCAGCAGCTTAGAGGGGGGATACTATGGCTACACCTTC.

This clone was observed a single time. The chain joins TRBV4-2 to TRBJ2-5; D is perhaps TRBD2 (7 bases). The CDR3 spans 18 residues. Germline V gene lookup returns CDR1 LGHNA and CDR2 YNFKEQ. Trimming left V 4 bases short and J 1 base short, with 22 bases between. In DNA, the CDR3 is TGTGCCAGCAGCCCCCAGCCAAGAGGGGGGGCCTTCCAAGAGACCCAGTACTTC. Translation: CASSPQPRGGAFQETQYF.

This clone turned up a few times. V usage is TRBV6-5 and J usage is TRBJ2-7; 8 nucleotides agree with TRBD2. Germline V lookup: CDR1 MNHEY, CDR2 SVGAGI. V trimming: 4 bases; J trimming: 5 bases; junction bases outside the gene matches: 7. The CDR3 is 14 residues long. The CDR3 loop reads CASSFNRGGNEQYF. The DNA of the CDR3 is TGTGCCAGCAGTTTCAATCGCGGGGGGAACGAGCAGTACTTC.

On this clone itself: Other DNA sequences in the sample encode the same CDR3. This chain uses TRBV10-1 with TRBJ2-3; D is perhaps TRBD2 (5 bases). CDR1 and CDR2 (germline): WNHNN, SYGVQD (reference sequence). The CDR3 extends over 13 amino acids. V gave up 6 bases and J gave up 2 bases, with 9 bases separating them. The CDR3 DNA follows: TGCGCCAGCAGCCTGACTACCACAGATACGCAGTATTTT. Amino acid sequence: CASSLTTTDTQYF.

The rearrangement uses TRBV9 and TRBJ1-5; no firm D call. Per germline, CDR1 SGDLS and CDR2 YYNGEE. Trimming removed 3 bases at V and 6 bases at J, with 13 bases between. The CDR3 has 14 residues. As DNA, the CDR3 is TGTGCCAGCAGCGATGGGGTGGGGAGTCAGCCCCAGCATTTT. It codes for CASSDGVGSQPQHF.

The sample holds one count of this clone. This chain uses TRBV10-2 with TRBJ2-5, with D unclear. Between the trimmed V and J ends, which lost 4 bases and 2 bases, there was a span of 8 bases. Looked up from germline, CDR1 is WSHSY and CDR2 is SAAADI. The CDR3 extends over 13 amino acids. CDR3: CASSAQVQETQYF. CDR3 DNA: TGCGCCAGCAGTGCCCAGGTTCAAGAGACCCAGTACTTC.

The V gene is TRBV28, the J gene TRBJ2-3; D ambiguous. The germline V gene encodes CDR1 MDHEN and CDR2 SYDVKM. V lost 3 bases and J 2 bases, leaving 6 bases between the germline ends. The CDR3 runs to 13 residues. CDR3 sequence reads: CASSFILTDTQYF. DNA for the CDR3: TGTGCCAGCAGTTTCATACTCACAGATACGCAGTATTTT.

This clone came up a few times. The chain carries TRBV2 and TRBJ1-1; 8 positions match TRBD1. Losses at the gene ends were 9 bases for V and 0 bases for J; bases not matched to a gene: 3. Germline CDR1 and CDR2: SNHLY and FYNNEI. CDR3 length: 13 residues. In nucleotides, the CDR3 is TGTGCCAGAGGACAGGGAATGAACACTGAAGCTTTCTTT. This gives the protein CARGQGMNTEAFF. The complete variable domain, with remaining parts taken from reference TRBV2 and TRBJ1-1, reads EPEVTQTPSHQVTQMGQEVILRCVPISNHLYFYWYRQILGQKVEFLVSFYNNEISEKSEIFDDQFSVERPDGSNFTLKIRSTKLEDSAMYFCARGQGMNTEAFFGQGTRLTVV.

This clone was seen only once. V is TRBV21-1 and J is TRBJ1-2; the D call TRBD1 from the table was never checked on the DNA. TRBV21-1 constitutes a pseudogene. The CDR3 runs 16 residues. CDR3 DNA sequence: TGTGCCAGCAGCATTGGGTTGCCAGGGGGCTGCTATGGCTACACCTTC. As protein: CASSIGLPGGCYGYTF.

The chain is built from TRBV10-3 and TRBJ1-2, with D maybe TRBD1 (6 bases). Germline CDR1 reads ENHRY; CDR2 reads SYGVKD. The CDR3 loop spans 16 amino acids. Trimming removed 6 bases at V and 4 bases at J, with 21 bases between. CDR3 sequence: CAISLILGGPPYGYTF. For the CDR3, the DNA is TGTGCCATCAGCCTCATCCTCGGGGGGCCGCCCTATGGCTACACCTTC.

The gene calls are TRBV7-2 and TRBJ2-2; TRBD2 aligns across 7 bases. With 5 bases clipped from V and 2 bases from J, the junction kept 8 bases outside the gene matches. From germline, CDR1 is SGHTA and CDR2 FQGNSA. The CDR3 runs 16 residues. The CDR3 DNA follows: TGTGCCAGCAGCCCCAGCGGGACCCTAAACACCGGGGAGCTGTTTTTT. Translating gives CASSPSGTLNTGELFF.

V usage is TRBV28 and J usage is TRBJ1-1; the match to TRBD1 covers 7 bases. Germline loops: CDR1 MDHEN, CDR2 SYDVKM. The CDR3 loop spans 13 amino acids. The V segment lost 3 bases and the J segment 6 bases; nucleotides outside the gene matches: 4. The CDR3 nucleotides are TGTGCCAGCAGTTTGACAGGGATCCCTGAAGCTTTCTTT. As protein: CASSLTGIPEAFF.

The CDR3 DNA reads as TGCGCCAGCAGCCAGCCACCGGGACAGGGGGCTTCACCCCTCCACTTT. Translated, it gives CASSQPPGQGASPLHF. The V and J genes are TRBV4-1 and TRBJ1-6, with 12 bases identical to TRBD1. The CDR3 is made up of 16 amino acids. CDR1 is MGHRA and CDR2 is YSYEKL in the germline V gene. J lost 9 bases, V lost 3 bases, and 6 bases had no gene match.

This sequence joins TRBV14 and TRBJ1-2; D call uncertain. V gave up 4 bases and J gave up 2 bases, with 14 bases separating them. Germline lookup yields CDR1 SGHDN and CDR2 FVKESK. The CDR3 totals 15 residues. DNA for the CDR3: TGTGCCAGCAGCCTTTCAGGAACCCGAAACTATGGCTACACCTTC. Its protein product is CASSLSGTRNYGYTF.

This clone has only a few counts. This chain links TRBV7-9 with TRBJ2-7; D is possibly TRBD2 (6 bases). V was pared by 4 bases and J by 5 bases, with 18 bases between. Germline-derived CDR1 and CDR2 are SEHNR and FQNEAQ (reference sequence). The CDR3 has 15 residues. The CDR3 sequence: CASSSPVEGGNEQYF. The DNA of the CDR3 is TGTGCCAGCAGCTCCCCCGTTGAGGGCGGGAACGAGCAGTACTTC. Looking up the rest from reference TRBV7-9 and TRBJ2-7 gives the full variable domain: DTGVSQNPRHKITKRGQNVTFRCDPISEHNRLYWYRQTLGQGPEFLTYFQNEAQLEKSRLLSDRFSAERPKGSFSTLEIQRTEQGDSAMYLCASSSPVEGGNEQYFGPGTRLTVT.

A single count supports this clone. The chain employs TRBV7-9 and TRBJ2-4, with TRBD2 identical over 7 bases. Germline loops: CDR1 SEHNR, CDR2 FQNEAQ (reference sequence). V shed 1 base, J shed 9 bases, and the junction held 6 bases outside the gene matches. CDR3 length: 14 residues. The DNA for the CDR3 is TGTGCCAGCAGCTTAGAGGGAGGGCAGGGCATTCAGTACTTC. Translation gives CASSLEGGQGIQYF.